This T cell receptor beta chain was retrieved from a study of monozygotic twins with cystic fibrosis. This CDR3 comprises 13 residues. Deletions cut 0 bases from V and 5 bases from J, with 5 bases between. Germline lookup yields CDR1 SGHAT and CDR2 FQNNGV. Data came from immunoSEQ multiplex PCR; TCRdb stores just in-frame clones and leaves some out. The sample consists of about 10,000 clones, 99% to 99.4% of them appearing once. The chain uses TRBV11-2 and TRBJ2-1; no clear D. Source material: blood. This receptor was identified in a man aged 18 to 30 with cystic fibrosis. CDR3 residues: CASSLDRNNEQFF. CDR3 bases: TGTGCCAGCAGCTTAGACAGAAACAATGAGCAGTTCTTC.